Reported below is one T cell receptor (beta chain). Its antigen remains unknown. The record originates from a study of T cell responses to AZD1222 COVID-19 vaccine. Study-wide results and limits: Seropositive at baseline were only 5 to 7 AZD1222 recipients. Sampled repertoires all dated from after the peak T cell response.

Sequencing used immunoSEQ multiplex PCR; TCRdb keeps in-frame clones, though not all of them. The sample has about 120,000 clones, approximately 85% seen once. This TCR derives from an adult in good health. The sample consisted of peripheral blood, taken on day 0 of AZD1222 vaccination.

Here the CDR3 reads CASSRTGPTGELFF. The CDR3 DNA sequence: TGTGCCAGTAGTAGGACAGGGCCCACCGGGGAGCTGTTTTTT. The V gene is TRBV19, the J gene TRBJ2-2; TRBD1 matches 8 bases. The CDR3 loop spans 14 amino acids. CDR1 is LNHDA, CDR2 SQIVND, per germline (reference sequence). V shed 4 bases, J shed 4 bases, and the junction held 2 bases outside the gene matches.